The T cell receptor (beta chain) described here comes from a study of blood T cell repertoires in COVID-19 (dated by TCRdb to between 2020 and 2021). Context from the whole study: The collaborator samples originated in the United States, Italy and Spain and spanned the acute and convalescent phases of COVID-19. Deeply sampled blood TCRbeta repertoires from subjects exposed to, actively infected with, or recovered from COVID-19 were included in the dataset. Where available, HLA class I and class II types were taken from metadata supplied by the sample provider and were not determined by assay-based typing. The sample metadata nearly always contained a de-identified subject ID, COVID-19 status, age in years and sex. The repertoires were released in a freely available public database meant as a resource for research on the immune response to SARS-CoV-2. The material from the prospective study consisted of cDNA or gDNA derived from T cells, B-cell-depleted T cells, or PBMCs. The samples were drawn from the first 160 participants of the ongoing ImmuneRACE study and from some 1,300 subjects provided by 6 global collaborators.

One collaborating source in Seattle enrolled patients during active infection and followed them longitudinally through the course of disease. Whole blood was collected in K2EDTA tubes by collaborating institutions according to the institutions' own protocols. For TCRbeta analysis, collaborators shipped samples as frozen whole blood, isolated PBMCs, or DNA extracted from either of those sample types. TCRbeta CDR3 regions were amplified from genomic DNA using the immunoSEQ Assay, a bias-controlled multiplex PCR. The authors' analysis ran thus. The number of nucleated cells in each sample was estimated by amplification of reference gene primers within the assay. Sequence reads were collapsed and filtered to measure the absolute abundance of every unique TCRbeta CDR3 rearrangement. For each sample, productive Simpson clonality was calculated as the square root of Simpson's diversity index over productive rearrangements. In TCRdb, the immuneACCESS table is reduced to in-frame sequences with V and J assigned. These tables do not hold every clone; where another copy was compared, an unresolved V gene accounts for under half, and the others remain unexplained. D and trimming come from the DNA, and the V and J calls and clone size come from that table. The table for this sample lists some 200,000 clones; roughly 80% of them were counted only once. Under 10% of the sample goes to the ten largest clones.

As regards this clone: Its antigen is not yet known. Base qualities are not provided; no much larger clone lies one nucleotide away.

The germline ends are 11 bases apart after V is trimmed by 8 bases and J by 4 bases. Spanning cysteine to phenylalanine, the CDR3 consists of 12 amino acids. This entry keeps only the CDR3 DNA: 36 bases, framed from base 1. In the germline V gene, CDR1 corresponds to SNHLY and CDR2 to FYNNEI. The full study reports these points: Clinical and demographic metadata were provided uncurated, with the amount varying by source and participant.

The specimen was peripheral blood. This receptor was taken from a woman of 80 years or more with COVID-19, enrolled during active disease. The V gene is TRBV2 and the J gene is TRBJ2-5; TRBD1 could be the D gene, as 6 bases match. The DNA sequence is TGTGCCAGCCACAGGGTCGCAGAGACCCAGTACTTC. The encoded protein is CASHRVAETQYF.